This TCR beta chain was identified during a study of technical replicates of blood from four donors. Sequencing used immunoSEQ multiplex PCR; TCRdb keeps in-frame clones, though not all of them. The sample yields about 76,000 clones, 90% to 95% seen once. V was clipped by 3 bases and J by 3 bases; unmatched bases: 7. Germline V gene lookup returns CDR1 SNHLY and CDR2 FYNNEI. The CDR3 totals 16 residues. This chain links TRBV2 with TRBJ2-1; 8 positions agree with TRBD1. The TCR was taken from a human donor in good health. Sequences were obtained from T cells isolated from PBMCs. CDR3: CASSERTGGSYNEQFF. In DNA, the CDR3 is TGTGCCAGCAGTGAGAGAACAGGGGGAAGCTACAATGAGCAGTTCTTC.